The rows below give T cell receptor beta chains drawn from one sample of a study of regulatory T cells in long-lasting Graves disease. In TCRdb, the multiplex PCR reads were re-called with MiXCR into one record per CDR3 protein. The sample carries 680,000 or so distinct CDR3 sequences, roughly 16% recorded once. This sample also appeared in a second study, on T cells in Graves' hyperthyroidism and ophthalmopathy.

The material sequenced was peripheral blood mononuclear cells (PBMCs), taken at new diagnosis, from a patient treated with antithyroid drugs. The source is a woman in her twenties or thirties with Graves disease. The CDR3 runs from the conserved cysteine through the conserved F or W. The D gene is left open where the match is weak. Not all rows give a size; the values are once, few, many and, for expanded clones, a class.

v_gene	d_gene	j_gene	abundance	CDR3aa	CDR3nt
TRBV12-3/TRBV12-4	-	TRBJ2-5	many	CASSLPNQETQYF	TGTGCCAGCAGTTTACCAAACCAAGAGACCCAGTACTTC
TRBV13	-	TRBJ2-1	-	CASSALGVWEQFF	TGTGCCAGCAGCGCCCTAGGGGTCTGGGAGCAGTTCTTC
TRBV7-2	-	TRBJ1-1	many	CASSSQGTNTEAFF	TGTGCCAGCAGCTCACAGGGAACGAACACTGAAGCTTTCTTT
TRBV28	-	TRBJ2-1	few	CAGSLPWGVQFF	TGTGCCGGCAGTTTACCTTGGGGGGTACAGTTCTTC
TRBV6-1	-	TRBJ2-7	few	CASAPRHYEQYF	TGTGCCAGCGCCCCCCGGCACTACGAGCAGTACTTC
TRBV19	-	TRBJ1-5	few	CASGRQVNSNQPQHF	TGTGCCAGCGGAAGACAGGTAAATAGCAATCAGCCCCAGCATTTT
TRBV30	TRBD2	TRBJ2-3	few	CAWRTSGRGDTQYF	TGTGCCTGGAGGACTAGCGGGAGAGGGGATACGCAGTATTTT
TRBV5-1	TRBD1	TRBJ1-6	-	CASSSDLSGTASPLHF	TGCGCCAGCAGCTCAGACCTAAGCGGGACAGCTTCACCCCTCCACTTT
TRBV12-3/TRBV12-4	TRBD2	TRBJ2-7	many	CASSGLAGMSYEQYF	TGTGCCAGCAGTGGACTAGCGGGGATGTCCTACGAGCAGTACTTC
TRBV29-1	TRBD2	TRBJ2-5	many	CSAESSGSFGETQYF	TGCAGCGCTGAATCTAGCGGGAGTTTCGGAGAGACCCAGTACTTC
TRBV28	-	TRBJ1-5	many	CASSLGAQPQHF	TGTGCCAGCAGTTTAGGGGCTCAGCCCCAGCATTTT
TRBV2	-	TRBJ2-7	-	CASSGGDHVGRRYF	TGTGCCAGCAGTGGGGGGGACCACGTCGGTCGGCGATACTTC
TRBV18	-	TRBJ1-5	many	CASSEATAKQPQHF	TGTGCCAGCTCAGAAGCTACCGCGAAGCAGCCCCAGCATTTT
TRBV5-1	TRBD2	TRBJ2-1	many	CASSSPGLAGYNEQFF	TGTGCCAGCAGCTCGCCAGGACTAGCGGGCTACAATGAGCAGTTCTTC
TRBV7-9	-	TRBJ1-2	-	CASSLTRGLGFYGYTF	TGTGCCAGCAGCTTGACTCGGGGACTCGGATTTTATGGCTACACCTTC